The 7 T cell receptor beta chains in this list originate from one sample, sequenced in a study of blood T cell repertoires in COVID-19. Generated by immunoSEQ multiplex PCR, the TCRdb table keeps only in-frame clones and is missing some. The repertoire holds tens of thousands of clones, approximately 85% seen once, with about 40% in the top ten. The specimen sequenced was peripheral blood. These receptors came from a man in his 60s with active or convalescent COVID-19.

V and J are TRBV7-9 and TRBJ2-1; 12 bases map to TRBD2. Germline CDR1 is SEHNR and CDR2 is FQNEAQ (reference sequence). The CDR3 runs to 16 residues. The junction had 11 bases not matched to a gene; V was cut back by 5 bases and J by 9 bases. CDR3 protein: CASSTRTSGNLVEQFF. Here the CDR3 DNA reads TGTGCCAGCAGCACCCGGACTAGCGGGAATTTAGTTGAGCAGTTCTTC.

This sequence joins TRBV27 and TRBJ1-1; D unclear. Looked up from germline, CDR1 is MNHEY and CDR2 is SMNVEV (reference sequence). V lost 3 bases and J lost 0, with 11 bases in between. The CDR3 runs to 15 residues. The CDR3 DNA sequence: TGTGCCAGCAGTTTGGGGAGTACTATGAACACTGAAGCTTTCTTT. Amino acid sequence: CASSLGSTMNTEAFF.

The rearrangement joins TRBV5-4 to TRBJ1-1; 8 bases match TRBD1. This CDR3 is 16 amino acids long. V gave up 3 bases and J gave up 5 bases; unmatched junction bases: 12. Per the germline V gene, CDR1 is SGHNT and CDR2 is YYREEE (reference sequence). The CDR3: CASSSTAADRVTEAFF. The CDR3 nucleotides read TGTGCCAGCAGCTCAACGGCCGCGGACAGGGTTACTGAAGCTTTCTTT.

The CDR3: CASRFLPGGWLNNQPQHF. The CDR3, as DNA: TGTGCCAGCAGGTTTCTACCAGGGGGCTGGCTTAACAATCAGCCCCAGCATTTT. The rearrangement joins TRBV28 to TRBJ1-5; TRBD1 aligns across 8 bases. The CDR3 is 18 residues long. Germline CDR1 and CDR2: MDHEN and SYDVKM. Trimming removed 6 bases from V and 3 bases from J; junction bases left unmatched: 16.

The V and J genes are TRBV5-5 and TRBJ1-4; 7 bases are a match to TRBD1. The CDR3 loop spans 13 amino acids. Losses at the gene ends were 4 bases for V and 8 bases for J; bases not matched to a gene: 5. The germline V gene encodes CDR1 SGHKS and CDR2 YYEKEE (reference sequence). Here the CDR3 DNA reads TGTGCCAGCAGCACACAGGGGTACGAAAAACTGTTTTTT. It translates to CASSTQGYEKLFF. The whole variable domain, remainder taken from reference TRBV5-5 and TRBJ1-4, is DAGVTQSPTHLIKTRGQQVTLRCSPISGHKSVSWYQQVLGQGPQFIFQYYEKEERGRGNFPDRFSARQFPNYSSELNVNALLLGDSALYLCASSTQGYEKLFFGSGTQLSVL.

This chain connects TRBV24-1 to TRBJ1-2; D uncertain. The CDR3 extends over 15 amino acids. The V end lost 4 bases, the J end lost 6 bases, and 17 bases lay between the germline ends. CDR1 KGHDR and CDR2 SFDVKD come from the germline V gene. In DNA, the CDR3 is TGTGCCACCAGTGACACAGCGGGGTTTGAGGATGGCTACACCTTC. This sequence encodes CATSDTAGFEDGYTF.

Only one count was recorded for this clone. DNA of the CDR3: TGTGCCAGCAGTTCGGTCGGAGGGTTGGTGACTGAAGCTTTCTTT. Translated: CASSSVGGLVTEAFF. J is TRBJ1-1 and V is TRBV6-5; D not certain. This CDR3 region has 15 residues. Germline V gene lookup returns CDR1 MNHEY and CDR2 SVGAGI. Trimming cost V 4 bases and J 5 bases, with 17 bases left between them.